This T cell receptor beta chain appears in the sequencing data of a study of PD-L1 blockade in urothelial cancer. Study at large: Patients initiated atezolizumab in the mid-2010s at 1,200 mg intravenously every 3 weeks. About 85% of the 29 patients were males with bladder-origin urothelial cancer. The researchers analyzed blood 3 weeks (second dose) and 6 weeks after treatment start. T cells were recovered from blood samples at a median of roughly 150,000.

Germline CDR1 reads MNHNS; CDR2 reads SASEGT. Trimming pared 8 bases from V and 6 bases from J, leaving 17 bases between. This CDR3 spans 14 amino acids. Using immunoSEQ multiplex PCR, the repertoire was profiled, and TCRdb retains in-frame clones only, with some absent. The data contain approximately 32,000 clones, approximately 85% of them singletons. Indicated time point: pretreatment peripheral blood. V and J are TRBV6-1 and TRBJ1-5; D not resolved. The specimen comprised PBMCs, sampled around atezolizumab (anti-PD-L1) treatment. The receptor was isolated from a man in his fifties or sixties with urothelial cancer. The CDR3 is CASREPWGGQPQHF. In nucleotides, the CDR3 is TGTGCCAGCCGAGAACCGTGGGGAGGTCAGCCCCAGCATTTT.